This T cell receptor beta chain was captured by sequencing in a study of naive and memory T cell subsets. The beta constant-region primer was an equimolar mix of two oligonucleotides covering TRBC1 and TRBC2. Ligated cDNA was amplified by four rounds of PCR with nested alpha and beta constant-region primers and SP2. The cDNA 3' end received a ligated single-stranded oligonucleotide carrying the SP2 primer and a 12-nucleotide UMI. TCRdb re-called the UMI-ligation and nested PCR reads through MiXCR, storing one row per CDR3 protein. This sample has just over 80,000 distinct CDR3 sequences, with roughly 9.3% found just once. A few counts support this clonotype. Its antigen is unknown. Regarding the study as a whole: Expression changes during T cell differentiation may affect RNA-based TCR counts.

The TCR was taken from a human donor in good health. Sequenced material: naive CD8+ T cells from blood.

The CDR3 DNA reads as TGTGCCTGGAGCGTAAAACGGGAGGGTATGGCTCTGAGCAATGAGCAGTTCTTC. Amino acid sequence: CAWSVKREGMALSNEQFF. The chain employs TRBV30 and TRBJ2-1; TRBD2 agrees at 8 bases. The CDR3 is made up of 18 amino acids. Germline V gives CDR1 GTSNPN, CDR2 SVGIG (reference sequence). V trimming: 3 bases; J trimming: 6 bases; junction bases outside the gene matches: 19.